The 6 T cell receptor beta chains reported below all come from one sample, sequenced in a study of shared clonotypes between healthy human individuals. The protocol was immunoSEQ multiplex PCR, while the TCRdb copy is restricted to in-frame clones and leaves out a portion. There are around 940,000 clones in the sample; approximately 80% occur only once, and nearly 1.5% lies in the top ten. Material: memory CD4+ T cells sorted from blood. Noted subset: CD45RA-negative fraction. These TCRs come from a man aged 18 to 29 in good health.

Regarding this clone: Other nucleotide sequences in the sample specify the same CDR3. This chain uses TRBV20-1 with TRBJ2-7; tentatively, D is TRBD2 (5 bases). The germline gives CDR1 DFQATT, CDR2 SNEGSKA (reference sequence). V was trimmed by 2 bases and J by 7 bases, leaving 9 bases between them. There are 11 residues in the CDR3. CDR3 DNA: TGCAGTGCTAGAACCGGCGGGGAGCAGTACTTC. This sequence encodes CSARTGGEQYF.

The chain combines TRBV5-1 with TRBJ2-2, with 13 nucleotides matching TRBD2. This CDR3 has 16 amino acids. V dropped 4 bases and J dropped 4; count of bases not matched to a gene: 4. Germline V lookup: CDR1 SGHRS, CDR2 YFSETQ. The CDR3 sequence: CASSGTSGDSTGELFF. CDR3 DNA: TGCGCCAGCAGCGGGACTAGCGGGGACAGCACCGGGGAGCTGTTTTTT.

A word on this clone: Other DNA sequences of this sample code for an identical CDR3. V and J are TRBV28 and TRBJ2-5; TRBD2 agrees at 9 bases. CDR1 and CDR2 from the germline V gene are MDHEN and SYDVKM. V shed 6 bases and J 4 bases; nucleotides not matched to a gene: 6. This CDR3 spans 14 amino acids. CDR3 residues: CASRSSGGGETQYF. The CDR3 coding sequence is TGTGCCAGCAGAAGTAGCGGGGGAGGAGAGACCCAGTACTTC.

The V call is TRBV6-6, the J call TRBJ1-3; D is uncertain. The germline V gene has CDR1 MNHNY and CDR2 SVGAGI (reference sequence). The ends were cut back, 2 bases at V and 1 base at J, with 12 bases in the middle. The CDR3 totals 16 residues. The DNA of the CDR3 is TGTGCCAGCAGTTACCCGCAGGCCGTGTCTGGAAACACCATATATTTT. Its translation: CASSYPQAVSGNTIYF.

This clone was detected once. The gene calls are TRBV5-1 and TRBJ1-6; the D is unclear. Trimming shortened V by 4 bases and J by 0 bases, and 5 bases separated the two germline ends. The length of the CDR3 is 14 residues. Per germline, CDR1 SGHRS and CDR2 YFSETQ. CDR3 loop: CASSIRSYNSPLHF. The CDR3, as DNA: TGCGCCAGCAGCATCCGCTCCTATAATTCACCCCTCCACTTT.

This clone was recorded a few times. The chain combines TRBV5-1 with TRBJ2-2, with 7 bases that match TRBD1. In germline, CDR1 is SGHRS, CDR2 YFSETQ. The ends lost 6 bases at V and 0 bases at J; junction bases unmatched: 5. This CDR3 comprises 15 residues. This CDR3 is CASTPGTANTGELFF. The CDR3 region has the DNA TGCGCCAGCACCCCCGGGACAGCGAACACCGGGGAGCTGTTTTTT.